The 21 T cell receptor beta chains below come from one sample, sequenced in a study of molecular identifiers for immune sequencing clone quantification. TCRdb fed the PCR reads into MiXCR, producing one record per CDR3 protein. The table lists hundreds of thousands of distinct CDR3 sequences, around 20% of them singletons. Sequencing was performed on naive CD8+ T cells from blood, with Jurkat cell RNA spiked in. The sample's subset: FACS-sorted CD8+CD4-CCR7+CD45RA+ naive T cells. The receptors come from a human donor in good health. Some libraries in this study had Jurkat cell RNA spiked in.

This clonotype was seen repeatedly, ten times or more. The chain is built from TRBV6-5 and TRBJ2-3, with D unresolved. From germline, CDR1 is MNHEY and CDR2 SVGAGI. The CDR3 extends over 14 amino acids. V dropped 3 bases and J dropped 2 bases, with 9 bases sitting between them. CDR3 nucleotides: TGTGCCAGCAGTTATACGCCCTCCACAGATACGCAGTATTTT. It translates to CASSYTPSTDTQYF.

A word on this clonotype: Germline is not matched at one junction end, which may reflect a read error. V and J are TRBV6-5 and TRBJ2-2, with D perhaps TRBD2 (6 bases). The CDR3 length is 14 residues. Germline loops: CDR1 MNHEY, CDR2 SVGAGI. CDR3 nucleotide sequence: TGTGCCAGCGGTTACTCTTCGAACACCGGGGGGCTGTTTTTT. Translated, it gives CASGYSSNTGGLFF.

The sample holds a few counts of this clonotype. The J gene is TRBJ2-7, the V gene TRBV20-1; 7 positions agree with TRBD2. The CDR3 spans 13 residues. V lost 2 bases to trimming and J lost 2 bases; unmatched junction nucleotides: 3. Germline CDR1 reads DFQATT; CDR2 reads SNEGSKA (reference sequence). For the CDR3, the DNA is TGCAGTGCTAGACTAGCGGTTCCCTACGAGCAGTACTTC. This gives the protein CSARLAVPYEQYF.

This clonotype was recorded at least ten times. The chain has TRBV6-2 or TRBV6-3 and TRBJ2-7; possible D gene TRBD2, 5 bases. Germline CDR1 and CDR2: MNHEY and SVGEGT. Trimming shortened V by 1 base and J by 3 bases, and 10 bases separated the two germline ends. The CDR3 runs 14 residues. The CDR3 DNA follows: TGTGCCAGCAGTTACTGGACGGGGAACTACGAGCAGTACTTC. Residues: CASSYWTGNYEQYF.

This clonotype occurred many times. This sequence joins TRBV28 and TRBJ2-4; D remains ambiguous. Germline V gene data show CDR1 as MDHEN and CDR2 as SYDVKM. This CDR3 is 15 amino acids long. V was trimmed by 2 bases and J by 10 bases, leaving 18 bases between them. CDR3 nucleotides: TGTGCCAGCAGTTTACGCGGACCAAACAAAGGGATTCAGTACTTC. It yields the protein CASSLRGPNKGIQYF.

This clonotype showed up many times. The CDR3 nucleotides are TGTGCCAGCAGCTTAGTTGACGGGGGGGTGTGGAATGAGCAGTTCTTC. Amino acids: CASSLVDGGVWNEQFF. The chain links TRBV7-9 to TRBJ2-1; TRBD2 agrees at 8 bases. Germline CDR1 and CDR2: SEHNR and FQNEAQ (reference sequence). V shed 1 base and J 7 bases; nucleotides not matched to a gene: 9. The CDR3 runs to 16 residues.

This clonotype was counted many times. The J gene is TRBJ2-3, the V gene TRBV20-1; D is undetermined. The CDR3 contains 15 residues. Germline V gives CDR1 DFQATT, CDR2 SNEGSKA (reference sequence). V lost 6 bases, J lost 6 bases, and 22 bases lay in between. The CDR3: CSASQVALRTDTQYF. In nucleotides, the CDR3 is TGCAGTGCCAGCCAAGTAGCACTGCGAACGGATACGCAGTATTTT.

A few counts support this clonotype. The CDR3 DNA is TGTGCCAGTAGTCTGACACTTTATAGCAATCAGCCCCAGCATTTT. It translates to CASSLTLYSNQPQHF. This sequence joins TRBV19 and TRBJ1-5, with D unclear. Germline CDR1 is LNHDA and CDR2 is SQIVND (reference sequence). V lost 5 bases and J lost 0, with 11 bases in between. The CDR3 is 15 residues long. The variable domain in full, with the rest retrieved from reference TRBV19 and TRBJ1-5, is DGGITQSPKYLFRKEGQNVTLSCEQNLNHDAMYWYRQDPGQGLRLIYYSQIVNDFQKGDIAEGYSVSREKKESFPLTVTSAQKNPTAFYLCASSLTLYSNQPQHFGDGTRLSIL.

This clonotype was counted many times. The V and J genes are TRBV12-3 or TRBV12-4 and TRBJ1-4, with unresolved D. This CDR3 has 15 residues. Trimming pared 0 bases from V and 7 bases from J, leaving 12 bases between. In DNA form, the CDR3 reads TGTGCCAGCAGTTTAGCGGTGAGCCGGATTGAAAAACTGTTTTTT. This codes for CASSLAVSRIEKLFF.

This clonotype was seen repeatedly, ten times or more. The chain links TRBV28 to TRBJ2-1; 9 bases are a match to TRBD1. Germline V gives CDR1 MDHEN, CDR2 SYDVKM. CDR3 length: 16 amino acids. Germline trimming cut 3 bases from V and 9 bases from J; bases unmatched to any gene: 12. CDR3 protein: CASSFRDRELLGEQFF. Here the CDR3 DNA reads TGTGCCAGCAGTTTTAGGGACAGGGAGCTTCTCGGTGAGCAGTTCTTC.

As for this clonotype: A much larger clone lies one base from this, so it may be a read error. The CDR3 nucleotides read TGCGCCAGCAGCTTTGGACAGAGCACGGCCTTCCCTTACGAGCAGTACTTC. Translated: CASSFGQSTAFPYEQYF. This chain joins TRBV5-1 and TRBJ2-7, with D perhaps TRBD1 (6 bases). The V end was cut by 2 bases, the J end by 4 bases, with 22 bases between. Germline CDR1 reads SGHRS; CDR2 reads YFSETQ. The CDR3 runs to 17 residues.

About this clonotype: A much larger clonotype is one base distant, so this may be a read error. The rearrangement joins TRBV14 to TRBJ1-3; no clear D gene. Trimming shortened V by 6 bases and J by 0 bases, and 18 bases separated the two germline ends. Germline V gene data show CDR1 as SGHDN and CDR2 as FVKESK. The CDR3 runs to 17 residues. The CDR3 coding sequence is TGTGCCAGCAGGGGTGGACCAGGTCGGAGCTCTGGAAACACCATATATTTT. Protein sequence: CASRGGPGRSSGNTIYF. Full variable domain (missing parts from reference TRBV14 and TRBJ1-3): EAGVTQFPSHSVIEKGQTVTLRCDPISGHDNLYWYRRVMGKEIKFLLHFVKESKQDESGMPNNRFLAERTGGTYSTLKVQPAELEDSGVYFCASRGGPGRSSGNTIYFGEGSWLTVV.

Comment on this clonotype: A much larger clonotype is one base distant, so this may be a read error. CDR3 sequence (DNA): TGCGCCGGCAGCCAAAGTGGGGGGCAGCCGGCTAATGAAAAACTGTTTTTT. This translates into CAGSQSGGQPANEKLFF. V gene TRBV4-1 combines with J gene TRBJ1-4, with D possibly being TRBD1 (6 bases). This CDR3 spans 17 amino acids. Germline V gene data show CDR1 as MGHRA and CDR2 as YSYEKL.

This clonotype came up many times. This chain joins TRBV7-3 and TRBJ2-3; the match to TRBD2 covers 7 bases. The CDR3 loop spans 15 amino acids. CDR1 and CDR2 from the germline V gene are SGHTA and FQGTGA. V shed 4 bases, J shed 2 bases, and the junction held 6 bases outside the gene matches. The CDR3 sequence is CASSSTGLYTDTQYF. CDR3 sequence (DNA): TGTGCCAGCAGCTCCACGGGACTATACACAGATACGCAGTATTTT.

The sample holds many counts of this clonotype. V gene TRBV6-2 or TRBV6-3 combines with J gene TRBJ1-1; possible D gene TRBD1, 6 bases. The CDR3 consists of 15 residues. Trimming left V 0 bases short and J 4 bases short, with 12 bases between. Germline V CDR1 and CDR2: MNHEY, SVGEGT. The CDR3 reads CASSYSTGHFTEAFF. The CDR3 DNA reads TGTGCCAGCAGTTACTCGACGGGACATTTCACTGAAGCTTTCTTT.

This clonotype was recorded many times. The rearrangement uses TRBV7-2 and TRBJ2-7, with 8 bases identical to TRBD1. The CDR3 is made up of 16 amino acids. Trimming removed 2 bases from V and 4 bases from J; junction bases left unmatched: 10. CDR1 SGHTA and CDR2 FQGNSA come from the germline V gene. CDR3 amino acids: CASSLNRGQEAYEQYF. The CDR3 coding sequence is TGTGCCAGCAGCTTAAATAGGGGACAGGAAGCTTACGAGCAGTACTTC.

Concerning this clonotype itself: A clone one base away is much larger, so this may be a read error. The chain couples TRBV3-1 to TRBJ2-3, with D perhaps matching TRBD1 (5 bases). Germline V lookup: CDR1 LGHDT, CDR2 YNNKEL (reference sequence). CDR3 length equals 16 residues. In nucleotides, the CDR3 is TGTGCCAGCGGCCAAGAAAGGCAGGGCTTCACAGATACGCAGTATTTT. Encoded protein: CASGQERQGFTDTQYF.

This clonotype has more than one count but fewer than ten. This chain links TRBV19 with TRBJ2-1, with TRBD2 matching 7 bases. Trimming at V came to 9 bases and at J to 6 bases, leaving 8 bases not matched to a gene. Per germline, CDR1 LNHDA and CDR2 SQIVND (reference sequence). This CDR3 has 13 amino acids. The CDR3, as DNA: TGTGCCAGCCGGGGACTACTGGGCAATGAGCAGTTCTTC. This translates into CASRGLLGNEQFF.

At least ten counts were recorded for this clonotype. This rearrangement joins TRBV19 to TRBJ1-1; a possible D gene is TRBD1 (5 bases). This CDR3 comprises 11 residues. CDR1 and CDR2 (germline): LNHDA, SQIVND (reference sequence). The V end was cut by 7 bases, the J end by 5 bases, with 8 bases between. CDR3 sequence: CASNGGTEAFF. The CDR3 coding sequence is TGTGCCAGTAACGGGGGGACTGAAGCTTTCTTT.

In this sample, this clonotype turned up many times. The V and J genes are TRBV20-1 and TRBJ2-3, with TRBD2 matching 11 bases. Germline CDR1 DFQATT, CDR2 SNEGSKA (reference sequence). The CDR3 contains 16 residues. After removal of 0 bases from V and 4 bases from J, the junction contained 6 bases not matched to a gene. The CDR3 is CSARELAGVLSDTQYF. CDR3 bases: TGCAGTGCTAGAGAACTAGCGGGAGTCCTCTCAGATACGCAGTATTTT.

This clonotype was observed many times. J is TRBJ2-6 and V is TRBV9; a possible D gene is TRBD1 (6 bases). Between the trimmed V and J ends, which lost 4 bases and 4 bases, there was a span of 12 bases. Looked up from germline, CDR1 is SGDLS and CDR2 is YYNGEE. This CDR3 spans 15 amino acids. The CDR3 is CASSPEGVGANVLTF. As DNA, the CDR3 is TGTGCCAGCAGCCCAGAGGGGGTAGGGGCCAACGTCCTGACTTTC.